This section outlines one TCR beta chain sequence together with its context. Antigen specificity is unknown. The CDR3 is 12 amino acids. CDR1 and CDR2 (germline): MDHEN, SYDVKM. Clones were read by immunoSEQ multiplex PCR, and TCRdb kept only the in-frame ones, dropping some. This sample has roughly 66,000 clones, with 90% found just once. The data are from a study of T cells in localized non-small cell lung cancer. Points from the study as a whole: Uninvolved nearby lung showed the greatest T cell clonality, exceeding that found in tumor.

This clonotype originated in a woman aged 40-69 years with stage I lung adenocarcinoma. The input for sequencing was peripheral blood, taken before any cancer treatment. The chain joins TRBV28 to TRBJ2-7, with D perhaps TRBD1 or TRBD2 (5 bases each). CDR3 sequence: CATRGLSDEQYF. The CDR3 bases are TGTGCTACGAGGGGTTTGAGCGACGAGCAGTACTTC. The whole variable domain, filled in from reference TRBV28 and TRBJ2-7, reads DVKVTQSSRYLVKRTGEKVFLECVQDMDHENMFWYRQDPGLGLRLIYFSYDVKMKEKGDIPEGYSVSREKKERFSLILESASTNQTSMYLCATRGLSDEQYFGPGTRLTVT.